The source of this T cell receptor (beta chain) is a study of T cell responses to AZD1222 COVID-19 vaccine. Points from the study as a whole: Spike-spanning, vaccine-associated CD4 TCRs were dominant at 160-218 and 743-854. Donors skewed white British and female; clonal diversity was possibly underestimated. Regions left unmutated in variants are reportedly the target of nearly half of spike-specific TCRs.

Turning to this clone: The antigen remains unidentified.

Method: immunoSEQ multiplex PCR; TCRdb's copy keeps in-frame clones and lacks some. The sample gives 200,000 or so clones, 80% to 95% of which show up once; around 1% is in the top ten. CDR3 size: 16 residues. With 2 bases clipped from V and 5 bases from J, the junction kept 9 bases outside the gene matches. The V gene's germline CDR1 is SGHTA and CDR2 FQGNSA. Sequencing was performed on peripheral blood, taken 28 days after the second AZD1222 dose. The chain joins TRBV7-2 to TRBJ2-5; 9 bases are shared with TRBD1. The clonotype originates from an adult who received the AZD1222 COVID-19 vaccine. The CDR3 DNA is TGTGCCAGCAGCTTAAATGGACAGGGGCTTGGGGAGACCCAGTACTTC. Translation gives CASSLNGQGLGETQYF. The full variable domain, rest sourced from reference TRBV7-2 and TRBJ2-5, is GAGVSQSPSNKVTEKGKDVELRCDPISGHTALYWYRQSLGQGLEFLIYFQGNSAPDKSGLPSDRFSAERTGGSVSTLTIQRTQQEDSAVYLCASSLNGQGLGETQYFGPGTRLLVL.